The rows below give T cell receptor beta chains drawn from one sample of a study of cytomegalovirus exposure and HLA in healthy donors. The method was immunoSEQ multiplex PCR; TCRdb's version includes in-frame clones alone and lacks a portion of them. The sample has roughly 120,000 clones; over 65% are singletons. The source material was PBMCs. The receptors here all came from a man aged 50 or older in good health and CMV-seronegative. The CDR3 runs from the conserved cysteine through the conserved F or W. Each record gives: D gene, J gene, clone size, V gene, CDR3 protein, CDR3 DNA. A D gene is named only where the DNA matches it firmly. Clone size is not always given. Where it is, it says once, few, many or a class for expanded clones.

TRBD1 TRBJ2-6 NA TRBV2 CASGTVDAGANVLTF TGTGCCAGCGGGACAGTGGATGCAGGGGCCAACGTCCTGACTTTC
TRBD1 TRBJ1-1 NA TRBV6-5 CASSTSQGAEAFF TGTGCCAGCAGCACATCCCAGGGGGCTGAAGCTTTCTTT
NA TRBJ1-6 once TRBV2 CASVFLSNSPLHF TGTGCCAGCGTTTTCTTGTCCAATTCACCCCTCCACTTT
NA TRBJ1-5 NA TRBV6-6 CATRRDSNQPQHF TGTGCCACCCGGAGGGATAGCAATCAGCCCCAGCATTTT
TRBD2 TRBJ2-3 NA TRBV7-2 CASSQFPSGGSTDTQYF TGTGCCAGCAGCCAATTCCCCAGCGGGGGTTCTACAGATACGCAGTATTTT
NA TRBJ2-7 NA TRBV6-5 CASSYSGGVYEQYF TGTGCCAGCAGTTACTCCGGCGGTGTCTACGAGCAGTACTTC
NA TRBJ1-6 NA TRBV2 CASSDRVPNLLDRYNSPLHF TGTGCCAGCAGTGACAGGGTACCTAATCTGCTCGACAGGTATAATTCACCCCTCCACTTT
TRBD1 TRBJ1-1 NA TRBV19 CASTRTDRAAEAFF TGTGCCAGTACCAGGACGGACAGGGCGGCTGAAGCTTTCTTT
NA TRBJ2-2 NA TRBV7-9 CASRRTPPTGELFF TGTGCCAGCAGACGGACACCCCCGACCGGGGAGCTGTTTTTT
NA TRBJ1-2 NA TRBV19 CASSIDLTGMDYGYTF TGTGCCAGTAGTATAGATCTAACAGGGATGGACTATGGCTACACCTTC
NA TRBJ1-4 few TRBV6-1 CASSEGRVNEKLFF TGTGCCAGCAGTGAAGGCAGGGTTAATGAAAAACTGTTTTTT
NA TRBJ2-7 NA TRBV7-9 CSSSGTANSYEQYF TGTTCCAGCAGCGGGACAGCCAACTCCTACGAGCAGTACTTC
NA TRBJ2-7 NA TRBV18 CASSPEGAGGSPTEQYF TGTGCCAGCTCACCAGAGGGGGCGGGGGGCTCGCCTACGGAGCAGTACTTC
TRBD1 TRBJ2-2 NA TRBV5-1 CASGLGTGNTGELFF TGCGCCAGCGGACTCGGGACAGGGAACACCGGGGAGCTGTTTTTT
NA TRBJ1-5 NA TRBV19 CASSRAFGNQPQHF TGTGCCAGTAGCCGCGCTTTCGGCAATCAGCCCCAGCATTTT
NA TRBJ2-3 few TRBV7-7 CASSHRAGDTQYF TGTGCCAGCAGCCACAGGGCTGGGGATACGCAGTATTTT
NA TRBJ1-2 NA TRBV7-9 CASSPWTAGVDGYTF TGTGCCAGCAGCCCTTGGACAGCCGGAGTGGATGGCTACACCTTC
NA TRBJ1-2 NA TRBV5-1 CASSLSGDSGYTF TGCGCCAGCAGCTTGTCAGGGGATAGCGGCTACACCTTC
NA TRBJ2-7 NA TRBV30 CAWSVSSTTYEQYF TGTGCCTGGAGTGTTAGCAGCACAACCTACGAGCAGTACTTC
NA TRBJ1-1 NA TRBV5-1 CASSLDLESPEAFF TGCGCCAGCAGCTTGGATCTGGAGAGTCCTGAAGCTTTCTTT
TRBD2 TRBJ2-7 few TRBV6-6 CASRPTSGPYEQYF TGTGCCAGCAGACCAACTAGCGGCCCCTACGAGCAGTACTTC
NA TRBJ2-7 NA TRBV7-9 CASSRRAVSPEQYF TGTGCCAGCAGCAGGCGGGCAGTTTCCCCCGAGCAGTACTTC
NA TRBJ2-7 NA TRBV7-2 CASSLGGGSYEQYF TGTGCCAGCAGCTTAGGTGGGGGCAGCTACGAGCAGTACTTC
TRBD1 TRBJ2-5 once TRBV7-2 CASSGQGIEETQYF TGTGCCAGCAGCGGACAGGGGATTGAAGAGACCCAGTACTTC
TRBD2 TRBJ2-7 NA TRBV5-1 CASSLASGAPSYEQYF TGCGCCAGCAGCTTGGCTAGCGGGGCCCCCTCCTACGAGCAGTACTTC
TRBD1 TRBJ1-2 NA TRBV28 CASSSIDQGARPYGYTF TGTGCCAGCAGTTCAATTGACCAGGGGGCGCGCCCCTATGGCTACACCTTC
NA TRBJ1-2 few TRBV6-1 CASSEGRRVVGADYGYTF TGTGCCAGCAGTGAAGGGAGGCGGGTGGTGGGTGCTGACTATGGCTACACCTTC
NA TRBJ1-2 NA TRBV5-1 CASSAPGVRGANGYTF TGCGCCAGCTCAGCCCCTGGGGTCAGGGGCGCAAATGGCTACACCTTC
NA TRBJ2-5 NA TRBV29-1 CSVEQGQRETQYF TGCAGCGTTGAACAGGGGCAGAGAGAGACCCAGTACTTC
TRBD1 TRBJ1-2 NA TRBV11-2 CASSPGQGNYGYTF TGTGCCAGCAGCCCGGGACAGGGTAACTATGGCTACACCTTC
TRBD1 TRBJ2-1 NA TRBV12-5 CASGWTGGTYNEQFF TGTGCTAGTGGTTGGACAGGGGGCACCTACAATGAGCAGTTCTTC
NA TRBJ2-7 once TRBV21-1 CASSARDRLPGRSYEQYF TGTGCCAGCAGCGCCCGGGACAGGCTCCCAGGGAGGTCCTACGAGCAGTACTTC
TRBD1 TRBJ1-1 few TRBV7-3 CASSFAGGSPLNTEAFF TGTGCCAGCAGCTTCGCAGGGGGAAGTCCCTTGAACACTGAAGCTTTCTTT
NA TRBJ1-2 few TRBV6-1 CASSGQPASYGYTF TGTGCCAGCAGTGGACAGCCAGCCTCCTATGGCTACACCTTC
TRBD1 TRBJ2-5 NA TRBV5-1 CASSSGSQTGQETQYF TGCGCCAGCAGCTCCGGTTCCCAGACAGGGCAAGAGACCCAGTACTTC
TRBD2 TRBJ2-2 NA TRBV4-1 CASSPVWAGGGGELFF TGCGCCAGCAGCCCGGTTTGGGCGGGGGGGGGAGGGGAGCTGTTTTTT
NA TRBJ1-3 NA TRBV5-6 CASSLGPGGASSGNTIYF TGTGCCAGCAGCTTGGGACCGGGGGGAGCGAGCTCTGGAAACACCATATATTTT
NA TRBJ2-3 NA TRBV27 CASSLGGKRADTQYF TGTGCCAGCAGTTTAGGGGGGAAGAGAGCAGATACGCAGTATTTT